The clone carrying this T cell receptor beta chain was seen only once. TCRdb's table, derived via immunoSEQ multiplex PCR, lists solely in-frame clones and lacks some. The sample holds over 120,000 clones, 60% to 80% seen once. The sample is drawn from a study of blood T cell repertoires in COVID-19. In the study overall: Sites across the United States, Italy and Spain contributed samples from acute and convalescent COVID-19. PBMCs, B-cell-depleted T cells, or T cells were the source of the cDNA or gDNA that made up the material.

This CDR3 is 14 amino acids long. The V gene's germline CDR1 is MDHEN and CDR2 SYDVKM. The V segment lost 7 bases and the J segment 4 bases; nucleotides outside the gene matches: 5. Sequencing was carried out using peripheral blood. The sequence was obtained from a woman between 50 and 59 years old with active or convalescent COVID-19. The chain uses TRBV28 and TRBJ2-7, with TRBD2 matching 12 bases. The CDR3 sequence: CASILAGGGYEQYF. In DNA, the CDR3 is TGTGCCAGCATACTAGCGGGAGGAGGATACGAGCAGTACTTC.